The next 28 T cell receptor beta chains were all read from a single sample in a study of identifying expanded T cells in peripheral blood. TCRdb keeps only in-frame clones here, not all; method: immunoSEQ multiplex PCR. The sample includes roughly 130,000 clones, 65% to 90% of them seen just once. Sequenced sample: blood. The receptors stem from a person aged 18 to 75 in good health.

The V call is TRBV21-1, the J call TRBJ2-4; the D call TRBD1 from the table was never checked on the DNA. TRBV21-1 is a pseudogene segment. This CDR3 contains 20 residues. The CDR3 nucleotides are TGTGCCAGCAGCAATCCGCCGAGAGGACAGGGGAAAATAGCCAAAAACATTCAGTACTTC. Residues: CASSNPPRGQGKIAKNIQYF.

V and J are TRBV10-2 and TRBJ2-7; tentatively, D is TRBD1 (6 bases). V gave up 8 bases and J gave up 3 bases, with 17 bases separating them. In germline, CDR1 is WSHSY, CDR2 SAAADI. This CDR3 region has 14 residues. CDR3 amino acids: CASGRPGQDYEQYF. As DNA, the CDR3 is TGCGCCAGCGGACGGCCGGGACAAGACTACGAGCAGTACTTC.

DNA for the CDR3: TGCGCCAGCAGCCACGGAGGGGACTATGGCTACACCTTC. Encoded protein: CASSHGGDYGYTF. The gene calls are TRBV5-1 and TRBJ1-2, with a tentative D call TRBD1 (5 bases). V lost 4 bases and J lost 3, with 10 bases in between. This CDR3 contains 13 residues. The V gene's germline CDR1 is SGHRS and CDR2 YFSETQ. The variable domain in full, with the rest retrieved from reference TRBV5-1 and TRBJ1-2, is KAGVTQTPRYLIKTRGQQVTLSCSPISGHRSVSWYQQTPGQGLQFLFEYFSETQRNKGNFPGRFSGRQFSNSRSEMNVSTLELGDSALYLCASSHGGDYGYTFGSGTRLTVV.

J is TRBJ1-2 and V is TRBV27; perhaps TRBD1 as D (6 bases). V was shortened by 2 bases and J by 5 bases, with 9 bases between the two germline ends. This CDR3 has 13 residues. Germline V CDR1 and CDR2: MNHEY, SMNVEV (reference sequence). The CDR3 spells CASSLKGGYGYTF. The CDR3 coding sequence is TGTGCCAGCAGTTTAAAGGGGGGGTATGGCTACACCTTC.

The chain couples TRBV4-3 to TRBJ2-3, with D tentatively TRBD1 or TRBD2 (5 bases each). Germline V gene sequence: CDR1 LGHNA, CDR2 YSLEER. The CDR3 extends over 14 amino acids. The germline V and J ends were trimmed by 1 base and 3 bases, with 8 bases remaining between them. The CDR3: CASSQVGETDTQYF. The CDR3, as DNA: TGCGCCAGCAGCCAAGTGGGGGAGACAGATACGCAGTATTTT.

Relative to its sample, this clone is medium-sized (0.01 to 0.1%). V gene TRBV9 combines with J gene TRBJ2-5; D not certain. Germline CDR1 reads SGDLS; CDR2 reads YYNGEE. CDR3 length equals 16 residues. Trimming took off 0 bases at V and 2 bases at J, with 14 bases between the two ends. The CDR3 DNA follows: TGTGCCAGCAGCGTAGGTGCAAGTAGTCCTCAAGAGACCCAGTACTTC. It codes for CASSVGASSPQETQYF. Looking up the rest from reference TRBV9 and TRBJ2-5 gives the full variable domain: DSGVTQTPKHLITATGQRVTLRCSPRSGDLSVYWYQQSLDQGLQFLIQYYNGEERAKGNILERFSAQQFPDLHSELNLSSLELGDSALYFCASSVGASSPQETQYFGPGTRLLVL.

J is TRBJ1-6 and V is TRBV27, with TRBD1 identical over 11 bases. This CDR3 spans 14 amino acids. With 6 bases clipped from V and 9 bases from J, the junction kept 4 bases outside the gene matches. Germline CDR1 is MNHEY and CDR2 is SMNVEV (reference sequence). The CDR3 DNA reads TGTGCCAGCAGGCTCGGACAGGGGGCTTCACCCCTCCACTTT. This sequence encodes CASRLGQGASPLHF.

This clone was counted once. The rearrangement uses TRBV5-6 and TRBJ2-7; 7 nucleotides line up with TRBD1. In germline, CDR1 is SGHDT, CDR2 YYEEEE. The CDR3 length is 14 residues. The junction had 6 bases not matched to a gene; V was cut back by 4 bases and J by 2 bases. The CDR3 region has the DNA TGTGCCAGCAGCACAAACAGGGGCACCTACGAGCAGTACTTC. Translating it yields CASSTNRGTYEQYF.

The rearrangement links TRBV7-7 to TRBJ2-1; TRBD1 matches at 9 bases. This CDR3 is 15 amino acids long. In germline, CDR1 is SSHAT, CDR2 FNYEAQ (reference sequence). V shed 4 bases, J shed 7 bases, and the junction held 8 bases outside the gene matches. CDR3 coding DNA: TGTGCCAGCAGCTACGGGACAGGGTTTTTTAATGAGCAGTTCTTC. Its protein is CASSYGTGFFNEQFF.

Only a few counts were recorded for this clone. V is TRBV7-9 and J is TRBJ2-1, with TRBD2 matching over 10 bases. The V gene's germline CDR1 is SEHNR and CDR2 FQNEAQ (reference sequence). The CDR3 length is 16 residues. The CDR3 reads CSSKAWGLAKNNEQFF. The CDR3 DNA is TGTTCCTCAAAAGCTTGGGGACTAGCGAAGAACAATGAGCAGTTCTTC. Full variable domain (outside the CDR3, taken from reference TRBV7-9 and TRBJ2-1): DTGVSQNPRHKITKRGQNVTFRCDPISEHNRLYWYRQTLGQGPEFLTYFQNEAQLEKSRLLSDRFSAERPKGSFSTLEIQRTEQGDSAMYLCSSKAWGLAKNNEQFFGPGTRLTVL.

The chain has TRBV2 and TRBJ2-3; D not certain. V was pared by 6 bases and J by 0 bases, with 4 bases between. Germline loops: CDR1 SNHLY, CDR2 FYNNEI. This CDR3 region has 12 residues. CDR3 nucleotide sequence: TGTGCCAGCAGCTACAGCACAGATACGCAGTATTTT. Amino acids: CASSYSTDTQYF. Using reference TRBV2 and TRBJ2-3 for the parts outside the CDR3, the full variable domain is EPEVTQTPSHQVTQMGQEVILRCVPISNHLYFYWYRQILGQKVEFLVSFYNNEISEKSEIFDDQFSVERPDGSNFTLKIRSTKLEDSAMYFCASSYSTDTQYFGPGTRLTVL.

This clone was found once. The genes are TRBV28 and TRBJ1-6, with D possibly TRBD1 on 5 matching bases. CDR3 length: 14 residues. Germline-derived CDR1 and CDR2 are MDHEN and SYDVKM. V lost 3 bases and J lost 8, with 11 bases in between. The CDR3 protein is CASSFGGDDSPLHF. DNA for the CDR3: TGTGCCAGCAGTTTCGGAGGGGACGATTCACCCCTCCACTTT.

The V call is TRBV5-1, the J call TRBJ1-3; 7 nucleotides align to TRBD1. Germline V gives CDR1 SGHRS, CDR2 YFSETQ. This CDR3 has 15 residues. Trimming removed 9 bases from V and 0 bases from J; junction bases left unmatched: 9. In DNA, the CDR3 is TGCGCCATGCGGGACAGTCCGTCCTCTGGAAACACCATATATTTT. This translates into CAMRDSPSSGNTIYF.

The chain links TRBV7-9 to TRBJ2-1, with D uncertain. CDR1 SEHNR and CDR2 FQNEAQ come from the germline V gene (reference sequence). V was trimmed by 5 bases and J by 12 bases, leaving 17 bases between them. This CDR3 has 13 amino acids. The CDR3 sequence: CASSVGSARTQFF. Written as DNA, the CDR3 is TGTGCCAGCAGCGTTGGAAGCGCCCGAACGCAGTTCTTC.

The chain joins TRBV2 to TRBJ1-1, with 10 bases that match TRBD1. The V and J ends lost 6 bases and 6 bases, in that order; junction bases with no gene match: 7. In germline, CDR1 is SNHLY, CDR2 FYNNEI. The CDR3 spans 14 residues. The chain's CDR3 is CASRDRGGGAEAFF. CDR3 bases: TGTGCCAGCAGGGACAGGGGGGGTGGTGCTGAAGCTTTCTTT.

This sequence joins TRBV27 and TRBJ2-7; tentatively, D is TRBD2 (6 bases). V was shortened by 0 bases and J by 3 bases, with 15 bases between the two germline ends. There are 16 residues in the CDR3. Germline V lookup: CDR1 MNHEY, CDR2 SMNVEV (reference sequence). The CDR3 spells CASSLSTSPQIYEQYF. CDR3 in DNA: TGTGCCAGCAGTTTATCAACTAGCCCGCAAATCTACGAGCAGTACTTC.

This clone has only one observation. This chain joins TRBV5-6 and TRBJ1-5, with 9 bases that match TRBD1. V was clipped by 3 bases and J by 6 bases; unmatched bases: 4. Germline V CDR1 and CDR2: SGHDT, YYEEEE. The CDR3 contains 14 residues. CDR3 DNA: TGTGCCAGCAGCTGGGGACAGGGCAGTCAGCCCCAGCATTTT. Translated, it gives CASSWGQGSQPQHF.

The chain employs TRBV29-1 and TRBJ1-3; 7 bases are shared with TRBD1. Germline CDR1 reads SQVTM; CDR2 reads ANQGSEA. CDR3 length: 14 residues. Losses at the gene ends were 0 bases for V and 5 bases for J; bases not matched to a gene: 4. The CDR3 region is CSVEDRDRRNTIYF. CDR3 nucleotide sequence: TGCAGCGTTGAAGACCGGGACAGACGAAACACCATATATTTT.

V usage is TRBV7-9 and J usage is TRBJ1-2, with 10 nucleotides matching TRBD1. The CDR3 runs 14 residues. Germline CDR1 and CDR2: SEHNR and FQNEAQ (reference sequence). V shed 3 bases, J shed 5 bases, and the junction held 3 bases outside the gene matches. The CDR3 DNA is TGTGCCAGCAGCTTCCTGGGACAGGGGTATGGCTACACCTTC. This codes for CASSFLGQGYGYTF. Complete variable domain (other parts from reference TRBV7-9 and TRBJ1-2): DTGVSQNPRHKITKRGQNVTFRCDPISEHNRLYWYRQTLGQGPEFLTYFQNEAQLEKSRLLSDRFSAERPKGSFSTLEIQRTEQGDSAMYLCASSFLGQGYGYTFGSGTRLTVV.

The V and J genes are TRBV27 and TRBJ1-3, with 8 bases that match TRBD1. V trimming: 6 bases; J trimming: 4 bases; junction bases outside the gene matches: 5. Looked up from germline, CDR1 is MNHEY and CDR2 is SMNVEV (reference sequence). The CDR3 is made up of 14 amino acids. In DNA form, the CDR3 reads TGTGCCAGCAGCTTGACAGGGGTCGGAAACACCATATATTTT. As protein: CASSLTGVGNTIYF.

V gene TRBV23-1 combines with J gene TRBJ1-1; 7 nucleotides line up with TRBD1. TRBV23-1 is an ORF, and what it does is uncertain. V shed 6 bases and J 1 base; nucleotides not matched to a gene: 8. The CDR3 has 15 residues. CDR3 in DNA: TGCGCCAGCAGACAGGGGTTTCATGAGAACACTGAAGCTTTCTTT. Amino acid sequence: CASRQGFHENTEAFF.

The chain uses TRBV7-2 and TRBJ2-6; D might be TRBD1 (5 bases). Germline values: CDR1 SGHTA, CDR2 FQGNSA. V shed 5 bases and J shed 0 bases, with 11 bases lying between them. This CDR3 has 16 residues. The CDR3 DNA reads TGTGCCAGCAGCGAAGGACAAAACTCTGGGGCCAACGTCCTGACTTTC. Protein sequence: CASSEGQNSGANVLTF.

The V call is TRBV7-9, the J call TRBJ2-7; 13 bases align to TRBD2. Germline-derived CDR1 and CDR2 are SEHNR and FQNEAQ (reference sequence). CDR3 length: 14 amino acids. Here the CDR3 reads CSVGGLAGSGEQYF. In DNA form, the CDR3 reads TGTTCTGTCGGGGGACTAGCGGGGAGCGGCGAGCAGTACTTC. Full variable domain (rest looked up from reference TRBV7-9 and TRBJ2-7): DTGVSQNPRHKITKRGQNVTFRCDPISEHNRLYWYRQTLGQGPEFLTYFQNEAQLEKSRLLSDRFSAERPKGSFSTLEIQRTEQGDSAMYLCSVGGLAGSGEQYFGPGTRLTVT.

The V gene is TRBV28, the J gene TRBJ2-7, with D tentatively TRBD1 or TRBD2 (5 bases each). There are 12 residues in the CDR3. V lost 7 bases and J 2 bases, leaving 9 bases between the germline ends. The germline CDR1 and CDR2 sequences are MDHEN and SYDVKM. DNA of the CDR3: TGTGCCAGCAATGGGGGTACCTACGAGCAGTACTTC. It specifies CASNGGTYEQYF.

V is TRBV5-1 and J is TRBJ1-1; D perhaps matches TRBD1 (6 bases). Germline CDR1 SGHRS, CDR2 YFSETQ. The CDR3 runs to 14 residues. The ends were cut back, 1 base at V and 1 base at J, with 8 bases in the middle. The CDR3 spells CASSLWGQNTEAFF. CDR3 DNA sequence: TGCGCCAGCAGCTTGTGGGGACAGAACACTGAAGCTTTCTTT.

This chain links TRBV19 with TRBJ2-1, with 8 bases that match TRBD2. This CDR3 has 14 residues. Trimming removed 10 bases from V and 5 bases from J; junction bases left unmatched: 10. CDR1 and CDR2 from the germline V gene are LNHDA and SQIVND (reference sequence). The CDR3 region has the DNA TGTGCCACGTATGATGCGCGGGGGGACAATGAGCAGTTCTTC. Translated: CATYDARGDNEQFF. Drawing the rest from reference TRBV19 and TRBJ2-1, the complete variable domain is DGGITQSPKYLFRKEGQNVTLSCEQNLNHDAMYWYRQDPGQGLRLIYYSQIVNDFQKGDIAEGYSVSREKKESFPLTVTSAQKNPTAFYLCATYDARGDNEQFFGPGTRLTVL.

The V and J genes are TRBV2 and TRBJ2-2, with a possible D match to TRBD2 (7 bases). The CDR3 sequence is 15 residues long. CDR1 and CDR2 (germline): SNHLY, FYNNEI. V shed 7 bases and J shed 0 bases, with 12 bases lying between them. Here the CDR3 reads CASMGGGANTGELFF. CDR3 coding DNA: TGTGCCAGCATGGGCGGGGGCGCGAACACCGGGGAGCTGTTTTTT.

The chain employs TRBV18 and TRBJ1-5, with 8 bases matching TRBD1. Germline loops: CDR1 KGHSH, CDR2 LQKENI. The J segment lost 5 bases and the V segment lost 6 bases, leaving 9 bases of the junction unmatched. The CDR3 totals 15 residues. The CDR3 reads CASSYGRGLDQPQHF. CDR3 bases: TGTGCCAGCTCCTACGGCAGGGGGCTCGATCAGCCCCAGCATTTT.